This passage covers 10 T cell receptor beta chains from one sample sequenced in a study of T cell responses to AZD1222 COVID-19 vaccine. Clones were read by immunoSEQ multiplex PCR, and TCRdb kept only the in-frame ones, dropping some. The sample contains roughly 120,000 clones, around 94% of which appear only once. The sample in question was peripheral blood, obtained 28 days after the second AZD1222 dose. These receptors were obtained from an adult who received the AZD1222 COVID-19 vaccine.

The chain has TRBV5-4 and TRBJ1-1; 7 bases match TRBD1. Germline CDR1 SGHNT, CDR2 YYREEE (reference sequence). This CDR3 comprises 16 residues. V was clipped by 4 bases and J by 1 base; unmatched bases: 10. DNA of the CDR3: TGTGCCAGCAGCCCTTGGACAGGCGGAAAGAACACTGAAGCTTTCTTT. As protein: CASSPWTGGKNTEAFF.

This rearrangement joins TRBV5-1 to TRBJ2-3; 7 nucleotides match TRBD2. The CDR3 has 15 residues. Germline assignment: CDR1 SGHRS and CDR2 YFSETQ. The V gene end was trimmed by 5 bases and the J gene end by 4 bases; junction bases not matched to a gene: 10. The CDR3 loop is CASRAAGIYSDTQYF. The CDR3 nucleotides are TGCGCCAGCAGAGCAGCGGGAATTTATTCAGATACGCAGTATTTT.

CDR3 sequence reads: CASSPLRGVQGHRSEQYF. The DNA of the CDR3 is TGTGCCAGCAGTCCCCTAAGGGGTGTTCAGGGCCATAGGAGCGAGCAGTACTTC. This chain uses TRBV28 with TRBJ2-7; perhaps TRBD1 as D (5 bases). Germline CDR1 reads MDHEN; CDR2 reads SYDVKM. The CDR3 has 18 residues. Trimming shortened V by 5 bases and J by 6 bases, and 29 bases separated the two germline ends.

The CDR3 loop is CSANRERYTF. In DNA form, the CDR3 reads TGCAGTGCAAACAGGGAACGCTACACCTTC. V is TRBV20-1 and J is TRBJ1-2; D is possibly TRBD1 (6 bases). Per the germline V gene, CDR1 is DFQATT and CDR2 is SNEGSKA (reference sequence). The CDR3 is made up of 10 amino acids. Trimming stripped 6 bases from V and 9 bases from J, with 11 bases between.

V usage is TRBV28 and J usage is TRBJ1-6, with 7 bases identical to TRBD1. Losses at the gene ends were 6 bases for V and 11 bases for J; bases not matched to a gene: 10. The V gene's germline CDR1 is MDHEN and CDR2 SYDVKM. CDR3 length: 14 residues. CDR3 in DNA: TGTGCCAGCAGCAACCAACAGGGGTGGACACCCCTCCACTTT. It is translated as CASSNQQGWTPLHF.

This chain uses TRBV7-3 with TRBJ1-2, with 10 bases fitting TRBD1. With 4 bases clipped from V and 6 bases from J, the junction kept 2 bases outside the gene matches. Germline V gene lookup returns CDR1 SGHTA and CDR2 FQGTGA. This CDR3 contains 13 residues. The chain's CDR3 is CASSSGQGNGYTF. CDR3 DNA sequence: TGTGCCAGCAGCTCGGGACAGGGGAATGGCTACACCTTC.

The V and J genes are TRBV6-5 and TRBJ1-1; D is undetermined. Trimming removed 3 bases from V and 8 bases from J, with 10 bases in between. The CDR3 totals 12 residues. The V gene's germline CDR1 is MNHEY and CDR2 SVGAGI. CDR3 in amino acids: CASSYGPQEAFF. The CDR3 region has the DNA TGTGCCAGCAGTTATGGGCCGCAAGAAGCTTTCTTT.

The J gene is TRBJ1-6, the V gene TRBV7-3; possible D gene TRBD1, 5 bases. Germline V CDR1 and CDR2: SGHTA, FQGTGA. The CDR3 has 16 residues. V was trimmed by 1 base and J by 0 bases, leaving 7 bases between them. In DNA, the CDR3 is TGTGCCAGCAGCTTAAGGGGCTACTCCTATAATTCACCCCTCCACTTT. Protein: CASSLRGYSYNSPLHF.

The gene calls are TRBV19 and TRBJ1-5; D call uncertain. The CDR3 runs 14 residues. In germline, CDR1 is LNHDA, CDR2 SQIVND (reference sequence). Between the trimmed V and J ends, which lost 4 bases and 0 bases, there was a span of 7 bases. The CDR3 nucleotides read TGTGCCAGTAGTAGGGAGAGTAGCAATCAGCCCCAGCATTTT. This encodes CASSRESSNQPQHF.

The chain carries TRBV2 and TRBJ2-1; D ambiguous. Germline loops: CDR1 SNHLY, CDR2 FYNNEI. Trimming removed 3 bases from V and 12 bases from J, with 6 bases in between. This CDR3 is 10 amino acids long. For the CDR3, the DNA is TGTGCCAGCAGTGATAGTCGGCAGTTCTTC. Translation gives CASSDSRQFF. Variable domain in full (rest from reference TRBV2 and TRBJ2-1): EPEVTQTPSHQVTQMGQEVILRCVPISNHLYFYWYRQILGQKVEFLVSFYNNEISEKSEIFDDQFSVERPDGSNFTLKIRSTKLEDSAMYFCASSDSRQFFGPGTRLTVL.